This TCR beta chain emerged from a study of CD8 T cells in ankylosing spondylitis. Using its own MiXCR run on the 5' RACE reads, TCRdb lists one record per CDR3 protein. The repertoire includes a few hundred thousand distinct CDR3 sequences, about 13% of them detected once, and 6.8% sits in the top ten. On this clonotype itself: Its matching antigen is unknown. An end of the junction differs from the germline gene, which may be a read error.

The CDR3 spans 15 residues. Germline assignment: CDR1 LNHNV and CDR2 YYDKDF (reference sequence). Study outcomes and limitations: A TCR beta motif of 8 or 9 highly homologous variants appeared characteristic of ankylosing spondylitis blood.

Sequencing was performed on blood, either unsorted or a sorted T cell fraction (not recorded which). The receptor comes from a male donor with ankylosing spondylitis. The V gene is TRBV15, the J gene TRBJ2-2; D tentatively fits TRBD1 or TRBD2 (5 bases each). In nucleotides, the CDR3 is TGTGCCACCACCAGAGTTTTGGGGGACGCCGGGGAGCTGTTTTTT. Its translation is CATTRVLGDAGELFF.